This is a list of T cell receptor beta chains from one sample in a study of T cell responses to AZD1222 COVID-19 vaccine. Clones were sequenced by immunoSEQ multiplex PCR, and TCRdb holds only the in-frame ones, with some missing. The sample shows under 95,000 clones, about 92% of them seen only once. Sequenced here: peripheral blood, sampled on day 0 of AZD1222 vaccination. These receptors all stem from an adult in good health. CDR3s include the opening cysteine and the closing phenylalanine or tryptophan. The order of the fields is J gene, D gene, clone size, V gene, CDR3 length, CDR3 protein, CDR3 DNA. D genes are given only for firm matches. Rows may omit the clone size; those that give it use once, few, many or a size class.

>TRBJ1-1|NA|NA|TRBV30|13
CAWSTQGFTEAFF
TGTGCCTGGAGTACTCAGGGGTTCACTGAAGCTTTCTTT
>TRBJ1-2|TRBD1|NA|TRBV7-9|14
CASSVGQGDQGYTF
TGTGCCAGCAGCGTGGGACAGGGTGATCAAGGCTACACCTTC
>TRBJ1-5|NA|NA|TRBV6-2/TRBV6-3|15
CASSFGRTNNQPQHF
TGTGCCAGCAGTTTTGGCAGGACGAACAATCAGCCCCAGCATTTT
>TRBJ1-4|NA|NA|TRBV18|11
CASSPGEKLFF
TGTGCCAGCTCACCAGGCGAAAAACTGTTTTTT
>TRBJ2-2|NA|NA|TRBV7-2|14
CASSSIRFTGELFF
TGTGCCAGCAGCTCGATTCGCTTCACCGGGGAGCTGTTTTTT
>TRBJ1-6|NA|medium-sized|TRBV7-8|15
CASSLDRVEDSPLHF
TGTGCCAGCAGCTTGGATAGGGTCGAAGATTCACCCCTCCACTTT
>TRBJ2-3|TRBD2|NA|TRBV3-1/TRBV3-2|17
CASSQTSGGASTDTQYF
TGTGCCAGCAGCCAAACTAGCGGGGGGGCCTCCACAGATACGCAGTATTTT
>TRBJ1-1|TRBD1|NA|TRBV5-1|15
CASSPLGQGFTEAFF
TGCGCCAGCAGCCCACTAGGACAGGGTTTCACTGAAGCTTTCTTT
>TRBJ1-1|NA|NA|TRBV19|13
CASSIGPNTEAFF
TGTGCCAGTAGTATAGGACCGAACACTGAAGCTTTCTTT
>TRBJ1-1|NA|few|TRBV6-5|13
CASSRRMNTEAFF
TGTGCCAGCAGCAGGAGGATGAACACTGAAGCTTTCTTT
>TRBJ1-1|NA|once|TRBV18|17
CASSPPGTGGIGTEAFF
TGTGCCAGCTCACCACCGGGGACCGGGGGCATAGGGACTGAAGCTTTCTTT
>TRBJ2-1|TRBD2|NA|TRBV2|15
CASLLTGLAVNEQFF
TGTGCCAGCCTACTAACGGGACTAGCGGTCAATGAGCAGTTCTTC
>TRBJ2-7|TRBD1|few|TRBV27|13
CASSGQGSGEQYF
TGTGCCAGCAGTGGACAGGGCTCGGGCGAGCAGTACTTC
>TRBJ1-1|NA|NA|TRBV19|17
CASTGSRGGLMNTEAFF
TGTGCCAGCACCGGGAGCAGGGGCGGATTGATGAACACTGAAGCTTTCTTT
>TRBJ1-2|NA|NA|TRBV28|15
CASSLGGAGDYGYTF
TGTGCCAGCAGTTTAGGAGGGGCAGGGGACTATGGCTACACCTTC
>TRBJ1-1|NA|NA|TRBV3-1/TRBV3-2|11
CASRGATEAFF
TGTGCCAGCAGGGGGGCCACTGAAGCTTTCTTT
>TRBJ1-4|TRBD1|NA|TRBV19|15
CASSPRGQGFEKLFF
TGTGCCAGTAGTCCGCGGGGACAGGGATTTGAAAAACTGTTTTTT
>TRBJ1-5|NA|NA|TRBV4-1|15
CASSANPPGNQPQHF
TGCGCCAGCAGCGCGAATCCACCGGGCAATCAGCCCCAGCATTTT
>TRBJ1-1|NA|once|TRBV21-1|11
CASTFNTEAFF
TGTGCCAGCACCTTTAACACTGAAGCTTTCTTT
>TRBJ2-7|NA|NA|TRBV20-1|11
CSAGGTDKEYF
TGCAGTGCTGGGGGGACAGACAAGGAGTACTTC
>TRBJ1-4|TRBD1|NA|TRBV7-9|16
CASSPLTGATNEKLFF
TGTGCCAGCAGCCCTCTAACAGGGGCAACTAATGAAAAACTGTTTTTT
>TRBJ2-2|NA|few|TRBV2|15
CASRRRLVDTGELFF
TGTGCCAGCAGACGCAGACTAGTGGACACCGGGGAGCTGTTTTTT
>TRBJ2-7|TRBD2|NA|TRBV9|15
CASSASSGAIYEQYF
TGTGCCAGCAGCGCCAGTAGCGGGGCTATCTACGAGCAGTACTTC
>TRBJ2-1|NA|NA|TRBV29-1|13
CSVWSDPYNEQFF
TGCAGCGTGTGGTCTGACCCCTACAATGAGCAGTTCTTC
>TRBJ2-5|NA|NA|TRBV30|12
CAYTRVRLTQYF
TGTGCATATACACGGGTGAGGTTGACCCAGTACTTC
>TRBJ1-1|TRBD1|NA|TRBV29-1|14
CSGTTGILNTEAFF
TGCAGCGGTACGACAGGGATACTGAACACTGAAGCTTTCTTT
>TRBJ1-5|NA|NA|TRBV7-8|13
CASSLREGQPQHF
TGTGCCAGCAGCTTAAGGGAGGGCCAGCCCCAGCATTTT
>TRBJ2-1|NA|NA|TRBV5-1|15
CASSYRLEMTDEQFF
TGCGCCAGCAGCTACCGACTAGAGATGACCGATGAGCAGTTCTTC
>TRBJ1-2|NA|NA|TRBV3-1/TRBV3-2|14
CASSQDTRLGGYTF
TGTGCCAGCAGCCAAGATACACGCCTGGGTGGCTACACCTTC
>TRBJ1-1|TRBD1|NA|TRBV5-1|15
CASSLAGTGDVKAFF
TGCGCCAGCAGCTTGGCCGGGACAGGGGACGTGAAAGCTTTCTTT
>TRBJ2-1|TRBD2|NA|TRBV29-1|12
CSARLAGDEQFF
TGCAGCGCAAGACTAGCTGGCGATGAGCAGTTCTTC
>TRBJ1-2|NA|NA|TRBV19|14
CASSNNRDNYGYTF
TGTGCCAGTAGTAACAACAGGGACAACTATGGCTACACCTTC
>TRBJ1-1|NA|NA|TRBV9|15
CASSVEAELNTEAFF
TGTGCCAGCAGCGTAGAAGCAGAACTGAACACTGAAGCTTTCTTT
>TRBJ1-2|TRBD1|NA|TRBV6-5|12
CASAGTAYGYTF
TGTGCCAGCGCCGGGACAGCCTATGGCTACACCTTC
>TRBJ1-5|TRBD1|few|TRBV19|17
CASSYFHSAGGNQPQHF
TGTGCCAGTAGTTATTTCCATAGTGCAGGGGGAAATCAGCCCCAGCATTTT
>TRBJ1-1|NA|NA|TRBV6-2/TRBV6-3|16
CASSYSKNSGDTEAFF
TGTGCCAGCAGTTACTCGAAAAACTCAGGGGACACTGAAGCTTTCTTT
>TRBJ1-2|NA|NA|TRBV2|13
CATTLVGASGYTF
TGTGCCACCACCCTCGTGGGGGCGTCAGGCTACACCTTC
>TRBJ2-7|NA|once|TRBV28|13
CASSKGLLYEQYF
TGTGCCAGCAGTAAGGGGCTCCTCTACGAGCAGTACTTC
>TRBJ2-2|NA|NA|TRBV7-2|13
CASSLVHAGELFF
TGTGCCAGCAGCTTAGTTCACGCCGGGGAGCTGTTTTTT
>TRBJ1-6|TRBD1|NA|TRBV7-6|15
CASSLQGTGVSPLHF
TGTGCCAGCAGCTTACAAGGGACAGGGGTTTCACCCCTCCACTTT
>TRBJ2-7|NA|NA|TRBV5-1|13
CASSLEVGNEQYF
TGCGCCAGCAGCTTGGAGGTCGGCAACGAGCAGTACTTC
>TRBJ1-6|NA|NA|TRBV5-1|15
CASTEVGIANSPLHF
TGCGCCAGCACCGAAGTGGGGATCGCGAATTCACCCCTCCACTTT
>TRBJ2-5|NA|NA|TRBV18|13
CASSPRRGETQYF
TGTGCCAGCTCACCTCGCAGAGGAGAGACCCAGTACTTC
>TRBJ2-7|TRBD2|NA|TRBV6-2/TRBV6-3|18
CASSYTSGRASSSYEQYF
TGTGCCAGCAGTTATACTAGCGGGAGGGCCTCATCCTCCTACGAGCAGTACTTC
>TRBJ1-4|NA|NA|TRBV7-2|13
CASSSGAPEKLFF
TGTGCCAGCAGCTCAGGTGCCCCTGAAAAACTGTTTTTT
>TRBJ2-7|TRBD2|NA|TRBV2|16
CASNVAGGVRDYEQYF
TGTGCCAGCAATGTAGCGGGAGGGGTAAGGGACTACGAGCAGTACTTC
>TRBJ1-5|NA|NA|TRBV12-3/TRBV12-4|13
CASSLGQHQPQHF
TGTGCCAGCAGTTTAGGGCAGCATCAGCCCCAGCATTTT